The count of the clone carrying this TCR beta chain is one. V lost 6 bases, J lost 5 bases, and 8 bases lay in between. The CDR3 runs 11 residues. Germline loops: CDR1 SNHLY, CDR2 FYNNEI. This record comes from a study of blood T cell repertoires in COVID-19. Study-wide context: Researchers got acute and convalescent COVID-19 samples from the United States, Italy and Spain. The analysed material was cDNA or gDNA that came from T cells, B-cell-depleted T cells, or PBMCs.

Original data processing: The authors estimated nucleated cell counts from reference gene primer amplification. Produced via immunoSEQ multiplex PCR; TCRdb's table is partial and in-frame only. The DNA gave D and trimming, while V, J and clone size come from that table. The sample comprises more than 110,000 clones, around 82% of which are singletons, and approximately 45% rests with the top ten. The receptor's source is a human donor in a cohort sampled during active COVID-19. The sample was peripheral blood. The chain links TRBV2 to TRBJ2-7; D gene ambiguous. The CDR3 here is CASSVFNEQYV. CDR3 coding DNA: TGTGCCAGCAGCGTCTTTAACGAGCAGTACGTC.